This entry lists 6 T cell receptor beta chains sequenced from one sample in a study of blood T cell repertoires in COVID-19. Clones were sequenced by immunoSEQ multiplex PCR, and TCRdb holds only the in-frame ones, with some missing. The table has fewer than 300,000 clones, approximately 90% seen once. Input material: PBMCs or T cells enriched from blood (not recorded which). The receptors were sampled from a woman in her thirties or forties with acute COVID-19.

This chain joins TRBV5-4 and TRBJ2-3; D perhaps matches TRBD2 (6 bases). Trimming took off 3 bases at V and 0 bases at J, with 20 bases between the two ends. The germline gives CDR1 SGHNT, CDR2 YYREEE (reference sequence). The CDR3 has 18 residues. The CDR3 DNA reads TGTGCCAGCAGCTCGGGACTTTTCCCTATTACTAGCACAGATACGCAGTATTTT. Translation: CASSSGLFPITSTDTQYF.

The rearrangement joins TRBV9 to TRBJ2-1; perhaps TRBD2 as D (5 bases). Trimming took off 0 bases at V and 2 bases at J, with 12 bases between the two ends. The CDR3 sequence is 16 residues long. Germline values: CDR1 SGDLS, CDR2 YYNGEE. The CDR3 loop is CASSVEARVAYNEQFF. The CDR3 DNA is TGTGCCAGCAGCGTAGAGGCGAGGGTTGCCTACAATGAGCAGTTCTTC. Drawing the rest from reference TRBV9 and TRBJ2-1, the complete variable domain is DSGVTQTPKHLITATGQRVTLRCSPRSGDLSVYWYQQSLDQGLQFLIQYYNGEERAKGNILERFSAQQFPDLHSELNLSSLELGDSALYFCASSVEARVAYNEQFFGPGTRLTVL.

This chain connects TRBV12-3 or TRBV12-4 to TRBJ2-1; D is perhaps TRBD1 (5 bases). Trimming left V 6 bases short and J 9 bases short, with 12 bases between. There are 12 residues in the CDR3. The CDR3 DNA is TGTGCCAGCAGCCCCGTGCAGGGTGAGCAGTTCTTC. Translating it yields CASSPVQGEQFF.

The V gene is TRBV9, the J gene TRBJ1-3; D may be TRBD1 (5 bases). Germline V gene sequence: CDR1 SGDLS, CDR2 YYNGEE. CDR3 size: 14 residues. Between the trimmed V and J ends, which lost 2 bases and 2 bases, there was a span of 8 bases. DNA of the CDR3: TGTGCCAGCAGCGTGGGGGGAGCTGGAAACACCATATATTTT. Translating gives CASSVGGAGNTIYF.

The V call is TRBV19, the J call TRBJ2-1; 8 bases match TRBD1. This CDR3 is built from 17 residues. Trimming cost V 8 bases and J 3 bases; bases outside gene matches: 15. The germline V gene has CDR1 LNHDA and CDR2 SQIVND (reference sequence). CDR3 nucleotides: TGTGCCAGTTCGCGAGGACAGGGAAGACCCAGCTACAATGAGCAGTTCTTC. This translates into CASSRGQGRPSYNEQFF.

This chain links TRBV30 with TRBJ2-1; possible D gene TRBD2, 5 bases. Germline-derived CDR1 and CDR2 are GTSNPN and SVGIG (reference sequence). V was shortened by 4 bases and J by 0 bases, with 13 bases between the two germline ends. The CDR3 spans 15 residues. Here the CDR3 DNA reads TGTGCCTGGATGTTAGGAGCGGTCTCCTACAATGAGCAGTTCTTC. Translating gives CAWMLGAVSYNEQFF. The full variable domain, its missing parts supplied by reference TRBV30 and TRBJ2-1, is SQTIHQWPATLVQPVGSPLSLECTVEGTSNPNLYWYRQAAGRGLQLLFYSVGIGQISSEVPQNLSASRPQDRQFILSSKKLLLSDSGFYLCAWMLGAVSYNEQFFGPGTRLTVL.